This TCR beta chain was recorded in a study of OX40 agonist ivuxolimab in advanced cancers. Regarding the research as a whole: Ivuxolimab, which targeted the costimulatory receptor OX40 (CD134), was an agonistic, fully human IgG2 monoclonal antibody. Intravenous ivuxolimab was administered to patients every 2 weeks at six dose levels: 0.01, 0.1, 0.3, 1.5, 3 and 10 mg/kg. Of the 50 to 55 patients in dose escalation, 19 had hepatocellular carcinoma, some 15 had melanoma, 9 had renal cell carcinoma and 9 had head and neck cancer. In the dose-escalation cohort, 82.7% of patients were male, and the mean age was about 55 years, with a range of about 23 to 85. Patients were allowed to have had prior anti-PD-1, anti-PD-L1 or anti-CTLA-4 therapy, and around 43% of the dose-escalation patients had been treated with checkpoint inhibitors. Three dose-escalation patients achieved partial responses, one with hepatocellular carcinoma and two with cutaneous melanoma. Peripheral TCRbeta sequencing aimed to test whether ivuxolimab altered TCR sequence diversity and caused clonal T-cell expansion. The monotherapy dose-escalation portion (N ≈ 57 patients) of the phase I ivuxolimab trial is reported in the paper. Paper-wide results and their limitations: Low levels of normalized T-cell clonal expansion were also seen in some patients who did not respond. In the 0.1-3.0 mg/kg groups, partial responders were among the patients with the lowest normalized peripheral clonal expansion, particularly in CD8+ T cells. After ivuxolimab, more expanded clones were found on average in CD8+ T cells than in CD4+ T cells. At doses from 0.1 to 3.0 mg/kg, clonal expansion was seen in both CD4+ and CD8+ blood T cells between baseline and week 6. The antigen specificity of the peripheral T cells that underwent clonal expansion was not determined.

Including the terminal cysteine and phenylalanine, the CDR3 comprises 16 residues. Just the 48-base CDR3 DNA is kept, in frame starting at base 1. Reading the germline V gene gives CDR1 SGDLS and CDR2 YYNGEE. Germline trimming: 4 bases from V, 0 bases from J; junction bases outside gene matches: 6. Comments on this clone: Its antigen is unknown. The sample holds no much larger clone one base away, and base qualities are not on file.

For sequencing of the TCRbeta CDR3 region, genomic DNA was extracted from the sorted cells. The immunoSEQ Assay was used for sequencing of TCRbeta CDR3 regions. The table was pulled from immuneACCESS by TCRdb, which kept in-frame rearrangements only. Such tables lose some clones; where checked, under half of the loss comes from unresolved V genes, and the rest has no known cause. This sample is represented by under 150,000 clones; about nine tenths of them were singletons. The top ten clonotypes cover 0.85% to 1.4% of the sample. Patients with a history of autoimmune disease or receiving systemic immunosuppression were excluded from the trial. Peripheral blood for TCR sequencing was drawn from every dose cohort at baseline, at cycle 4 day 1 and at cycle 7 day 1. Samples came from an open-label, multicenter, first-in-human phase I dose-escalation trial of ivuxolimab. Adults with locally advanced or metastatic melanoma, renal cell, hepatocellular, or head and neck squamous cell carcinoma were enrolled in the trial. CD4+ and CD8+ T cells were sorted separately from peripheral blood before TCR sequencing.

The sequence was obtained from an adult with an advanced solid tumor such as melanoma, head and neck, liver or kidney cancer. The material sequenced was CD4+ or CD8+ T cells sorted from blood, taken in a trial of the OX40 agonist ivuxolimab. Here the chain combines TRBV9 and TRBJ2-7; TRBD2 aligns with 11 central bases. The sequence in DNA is TGTGCCAGCAGCATGGGACTAGCGGAAAGCTCCTACGAGCAGTACTTC. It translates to CASSMGLAESSYEQYF.